The rows below give T cell receptor beta chains drawn from one sample of a study of fetal regulatory T cell absence and autoimmunity. Method: immunoSEQ multiplex PCR; TCRdb's copy keeps in-frame clones and lacks some. The sample has some 50,000 clones, roughly four fifths seen once. Specimen: cord blood. The receptors stem from a newborn boy with IPEX syndrome. The CDR3 runs from the conserved cysteine through the conserved F or W. The D gene is left open where the match is weak. The listing skips clone size in some rows; elsewhere it reads once, few, many or a size class.

DNA,CDR3,size,V,J,D
TGCGCCAGCAGCCCGGACAGGGGACCTAACACTGAAGCTTTCTTT,CASSPDRGPNTEAFF,-,TRBV4-3,TRBJ1-1,TRBD1
TGTGCCAGCAGCGACGTTGGCACAGATACGCAGTATTTT,CASSDVGTDTQYF,-,TRBV9,TRBJ2-3,-
TGTGCCAGCAGTCCACGACAGGGGTTCCGTTCTGGGGCCAACGTCCTGACTTTC,CASSPRQGFRSGANVLTF,-,TRBV25-1,TRBJ2-6,TRBD1
TGTGCCAGCAGTTTAGGGGACGCCGCCTACGAGCAGTACTTC,CASSLGDAAYEQYF,-,TRBV27,TRBJ2-7,-
TGTGCCAGCAGTCATCACAGTGCAACTAATGAAAAACTGTTTTTT,CASSHHSATNEKLFF,-,TRBV27,TRBJ1-4,-
TGTGCCAGCAGTTACTCAACCTGGTGGGGTAACTATGGCTACACCTTC,CASSYSTWWGNYGYTF,-,TRBV6-5,TRBJ1-2,-
TGTGCCAGTAGTATTGGGGAATGGGGCGAGCAGTACTTC,CASSIGEWGEQYF,once,TRBV19,TRBJ2-7,-
TGTGCCAGCAGCCCGGGCTCCCTCGGGGGCTACACCTTC,CASSPGSLGGYTF,-,TRBV27,TRBJ1-2,-
TGCGCCAGCAGCTTAGCGCTGACCAGGGCTGCTGAAGCTTTCTTT,CASSLALTRAAEAFF,-,TRBV5-1,TRBJ1-1,-
TGTGCCAGCAGTTACGAGGGACAGAAACACTTC,CASSYEGQKHF,-,TRBV6-1,TRBJ2-4,TRBD1
TGTGCCAGCAGCTCACAGGGATCGAATCAGCCCCAGCATTTT,CASSSQGSNQPQHF,-,TRBV5-6,TRBJ1-5,-
TGTGCCAGCAGCTTGGCAGGGGGTCAGCCCCAGCATTTT,CASSLAGGQPQHF,-,TRBV5-6,TRBJ1-5,TRBD1
TGTGCCAGCAGCGCGAGCGGGGCTAGCACAGATACGCAGTATTTT,CASSASGASTDTQYF,-,TRBV7-6,TRBJ2-3,TRBD2
TGTGCCAGCAGTTTTACGGGCGCAGGGGACGGCTACACCTTC,CASSFTGAGDGYTF,-,TRBV27,TRBJ1-2,-
TGTGCCAGTGGACAGGGGCTCAGTCAGCCCCAGCATTTT,CASGQGLSQPQHF,few,TRBV19,TRBJ1-5,TRBD1
TGTGCCACCAGCAGGCGGGGGGGGTACGAGCAGTACTTC,CATSRRGGYEQYF,-,TRBV15,TRBJ2-7,TRBD2
TGTGCCAGCAGCCTCGGGATTTATGGCTACACCTTC,CASSLGIYGYTF,-,TRBV7-9,TRBJ1-2,-
TGTGCCAGCAGCTTGAGCTCCCTCTCTGGAAACACCATATATTTT,CASSLSSLSGNTIYF,-,TRBV7-9,TRBJ1-3,-
TGTGCCAGCAGTCGTCTAGCGGGAGCTTACGAGCAGTACTTC,CASSRLAGAYEQYF,-,TRBV2,TRBJ2-7,TRBD2
TGTGCCAGCAGCTTACTCGGACCCTACGAGCAGTACTTC,CASSLLGPYEQYF,-,TRBV5-6,TRBJ2-7,-
TGTGCCAGCAGTTTATCGATAGGGGGCCACTACAATGAGCAGTTCTTC,CASSLSIGGHYNEQFF,-,TRBV27,TRBJ2-1,TRBD1
TGTGCCAGCATTTTCCGCCGGGGGGCTAATGAAAAACTGTTTTTT,CASIFRRGANEKLFF,-,TRBV6-1,TRBJ1-4,-
TGCGCCAGCAGCCAACCCACCGGGACAGGGGCCTACGAGCAGTACTTC,CASSQPTGTGAYEQYF,-,TRBV4-1,TRBJ2-7,TRBD1
TGCGCCAGCAGCTTGACTAGCGGGGGATATTACAATGAGCAGTTCTTC,CASSLTSGGYYNEQFF,-,TRBV5-1,TRBJ2-1,TRBD2
TGCAGCGTTGCTCGCTTGGGGGCTAACTATGGCTACACCTTC,CSVARLGANYGYTF,-,TRBV29-1,TRBJ1-2,-
TGTGCCAGCAGGTGGTCTAGCGGGAGTACAGATACGCAGTATTTT,CASRWSSGSTDTQYF,-,TRBV2,TRBJ2-3,TRBD2
TGTGCCAGCAGTGGAAGCAGCGCCTACGAGCAGTACTTC,CASSGSSAYEQYF,-,TRBV7-9,TRBJ2-7,-
TGTGCCTGGAGTCTTTCGTGGAGGAACACTGAAGCTTTCTTT,CAWSLSWRNTEAFF,-,TRBV30,TRBJ1-1,-
TGTGCCTGGAGGGGACAGGGGGATGGCGAGCAGTACTTC,CAWRGQGDGEQYF,-,TRBV30,TRBJ2-7,TRBD1
TGCAGCGTTGATTCGGCTTCTGGAAACACCATATATTTT,CSVDSASGNTIYF,-,TRBV29-1,TRBJ1-3,-
TGTGCCAGCGTGGTGTTACGCACAGATACGCAGTATTTT,CASVVLRTDTQYF,-,TRBV27,TRBJ2-3,-
TGTGCCAGCATCGGACTAGCGGAATACTACGAGCAGTACTTC,CASIGLAEYYEQYF,few,TRBV2,TRBJ2-7,TRBD2
TGTGCCAGCAGCGTGGACCCGAGCTCCTACGAGCAGTACTTC,CASSVDPSSYEQYF,-,TRBV5-4,TRBJ2-7,-
TGTGCCAGCAGCCCAGGGGGCGAGGCGGGCTACACCTTC,CASSPGGEAGYTF,-,TRBV7-9,TRBJ1-2,TRBD1
TGTGCCAGCAGTTTTACGACAGGTGTCTCCTACAATGAGCAGTTCTTC,CASSFTTGVSYNEQFF,-,TRBV11-2,TRBJ2-1,-
TGTGCCAGCAGCCGTCACAATGAAAAACTGTTTTTT,CASSRHNEKLFF,once,TRBV7-4,TRBJ1-4,-
TGTGCCAGCAGCGACTGGACCCGGGACAGGGAAGAGACCCAGTACTTC,CASSDWTRDREETQYF,-,TRBV2,TRBJ2-5,TRBD1
TGTGCCAGCAGCCAAGCAAGCGGGAGCAATGAGCAGTTCTTC,CASSQASGSNEQFF,-,TRBV14,TRBJ2-1,TRBD2
TGCGCCAGCAGCCAAAGCCTCGCCGCCCAGGATTGGCACACCGGGGAGCTGTTTTTT,CASSQSLAAQDWHTGELFF,-,TRBV4-3,TRBJ2-2,-